This TCR beta chain was sequenced during a study of blood T cells in healthy people across ages (dated by TCRdb to between 2015 and 2017). About the full investigation: Template switching captured roughly one uniquely barcoded TCR beta cDNA molecule per two T cells in model experiments. To track age-related changes in TCR beta repertoire diversity, the study relied on deep sequencing normalized with unique cDNA molecular identifiers. To avoid experimental bias, donors of different ages were distributed randomly across sequencing lanes. Donors were grouped into four age groups: young (average roughly 16 years), middle-aged (39), aged (about 60) and long-lived (just over 80). Two additional independent replicas of 1 million unique cDNA reads from the same blood draw were analyzed for two donors (one aged 18 to 30 and one aged 80 or older).

Relative to germline, V is 3 bases shorter and J is 4 bases shorter, with 15 bases between their ends. The CDR3 covers 14 residues, taking in both the cysteine and the phenylalanine. CDR3 DNA only is kept here, 42 bases in frame from base 1. According to the germline V gene (reference sequence), CDR1 reads DFQATT and CDR2 reads SNEGSKA. A remark on this clonotype: The antigen this receptor binds is unknown. No base qualities exist here, and no much larger clone lies one base off it.

Study-wide findings and limitations: As age increased, observed TCR beta diversity per million T cells dropped in a roughly linear way, and a significant reduction was already evident by age roughly 40. Conclusive comparison of naive and antigen-experienced compartments was prevented by the profiling of bulk unsorted PBMCs. Estimates of total diversity based on one million sequenced T cells were regarded as lower bounds and as underestimates. Because the CMV infection status of the donors was unknown, age-related changes in expanded clonotypes may potentially have been confounded. Compared with the aged group, the long-lived group had more naive CD4+ T cells, fewer expanded clones and increased TCR diversity, a pattern suggesting age selection. There was a strong correlation between observed TCR beta diversity and the percentage of naive T cells measured by flow cytometry.

Donors were 35 to 40 systemically healthy Caucasian individuals from Russia aged roughly 6 to 90 years. Around 9.9 milliliters of peripheral blood were collected from each donor into EDTA-treated Vacutainer tubes. PBMCs were isolated by Ficoll-Paque density-gradient centrifugation, with at least 6.5 million obtained per sample. Total RNA, at least 5 micrograms per sample, was extracted from PBMCs with Trizol reagent. For every donor, an aliquot of PBMCs went through flow cytometry to measure the percentages of naive CD45RAhigh/CD27high T cells. Libraries were built with 5' RACE. Data came from an Illumina HiSeq 2500. A second about 7 to 12 cycle PCR used a sample-barcoded 5' primer and a J-beta primer mix. A template-switch 5' adaptor carrying 12 random nucleotides introduced a unique molecular identifier onto each TCR beta cDNA molecule. At least 2.5 million CDR3-containing paired-end reads were obtained from each sample. First-strand cDNA synthesis was performed from all RNA using the Mint cDNA synthesis kit, with priming by a TRBC-specific oligonucleotide. Following uracil-DNA glycosylase treatment, a first 18-cycle PCR with universal primers M1SS and BC2_uni_R was performed on all cDNA. Turning to the authors' computational methods: For normalization, 1 million high-quality reads, each with a distinct molecular identifier, were randomly selected from each sample. Reads sharing molecular identifiers were discarded rather than binned into consensus sequences. MiTCR, with a Q25 quality threshold and the strictest error-elimination algorithm, was used for CDR3 identification, clonotype clustering and error correction. A nonparametric unseen species model with Euler transformation was used to estimate a lower bound on total TCR beta diversity. The public reads were reprocessed in TCRdb via fastp at Q25 and MiXCR, keeping in-frame beta chains. Entries are consolidated by CDR3 protein sequence, retaining the most common genes and DNA. TCRdb's processing, not the authors', yielded these V and J calls. The sample yields 1.4 million or so distinct CDR3 sequences; approximately 42% were counted once. Around 4% of the sample lies in the top ten.

The sequence was obtained from a woman aged 18 to 35 in good health. Here the chain combines TRBV20-1 and TRBJ1-1, with TRBD1 tentatively as D gene (6 bases match). The sequenced material came from blood. The sequenced DNA: TGCAGTGCTAGGGATCGCGGGGGGCTCACTGAAGCTTTCTTT. It is translated as CSARDRGGLTEAFF.